This entry lists 11 T cell receptor beta chains sequenced from one sample in a study of Graves' ophthalmopathy and Graves' hyperthyroidism. From RNA, the CDR3 regions of TCR beta chains were amplified and sequenced. Amplification began with first-round RT-PCR using HTBI primers, then second-round multiplex PCR was performed. One entry per CDR3 protein, called by TCRdb with MiXCR from the multiplex PCR reads. The table records hundreds of thousands of distinct CDR3 sequences, 45% of them present only once. Sequencing was done on a sample of peripheral blood. Source of these receptors: an adult man with Graves' ophthalmopathy.

The chain links TRBV19 to TRBJ2-3; perhaps TRBD2 as D (7 bases). This CDR3 contains 15 residues. The germline gives CDR1 LNHDA, CDR2 SQIVND (reference sequence). V was shortened by 10 bases and J by 5 bases, with 22 bases between the two germline ends. The CDR3 loop reads CATRPGAGDIDTQYF. CDR3 nucleotides: TGTGCCACCCGACCGGGGGCGGGAGATATAGATACGCAGTATTTT.

This clonotype occurred a few times. The chain recombines TRBV6-1 with TRBJ2-6; 7 nucleotides agree with TRBD1. V was clipped by 4 bases and J by 2 bases; unmatched bases: 2. CDR1 is MNHNS, CDR2 SASEGT, per germline. The CDR3 runs 15 residues. The CDR3 loop reads CASSVTGTGANVLTF. The CDR3 DNA reads TGTGCCAGCAGTGTGACAGGGACTGGGGCCAACGTCCTGACTTTC.

For this clonotype: The junction shows a germline mismatch at one end, possibly a read error. The gene calls are TRBV7-9 and TRBJ1-5; a possible D gene is TRBD1 (6 bases). CDR1 and CDR2 from the germline V gene are SEHNR and FQNEAQ (reference sequence). This CDR3 is built from 17 residues. DNA of the CDR3: TGTGCCAGCAGTTTAGGGGACACCTCATATGGCAATCAGCCCCAGCATTTT. Translation gives CASSLGDTSYGNQPQHF.

This clonotype was detected only a few times. The chain is built from TRBV4-1 and TRBJ1-2; D is possibly TRBD1 (6 bases). The CDR3 is made up of 16 amino acids. V lost 1 base, J lost 8 bases, and 20 bases lay in between. CDR1 is MGHRA, CDR2 YSYEKL, per germline. Here the CDR3 DNA reads TGCGCCAGCAGCCAAGGGGGTTTGGGGGCCGCCCGGGGCTACACCTTC. It encodes CASSQGGLGAARGYTF.

The chain links TRBV9 to TRBJ1-6; unclear D gene. Trimming pared 0 bases from V and 8 bases from J, leaving 9 bases between. The CDR3 runs 14 residues. The germline gives CDR1 SGDLS, CDR2 YYNGEE. The CDR3 reads CASSVVGRDSPLHF. CDR3 bases: TGTGCCAGCAGCGTAGTGGGGAGGGATTCACCCCTCCACTTT.

This clonotype showed up many times. The rearrangement links TRBV29-1 to TRBJ2-7; 8 bases agree with TRBD2. With V trimmed by 3 bases and J by 5 bases, 3 bases remained unmatched. This CDR3 is built from 12 residues. Germline values: CDR1 SQVTM, CDR2 ANQGSEA. The CDR3 region is CSVDSGSNEQYF. CDR3 DNA sequence: TGCAGCGTTGACAGCGGGAGTAACGAGCAGTACTTC.

This clonotype was counted only a few times. V is TRBV29-1 and J is TRBJ1-1; 9 nucleotides agree with TRBD1. J gave up 4 bases and V 7 bases, and 4 bases lay outside the gene matches. The CDR3 sequence is 12 residues long. Germline V CDR1 and CDR2: SQVTM, ANQGSEA. The CDR3 spells CSAYRGPTEAFF. In DNA form, the CDR3 reads TGCAGCGCCTACAGGGGGCCCACTGAAGCTTTCTTT.

The gene calls are TRBV7-2 and TRBJ2-3; D may be TRBD2 (6 bases). The V end lost 2 bases, the J end lost 1 base, and 10 bases lay between the germline ends. The germline V gene has CDR1 SGHTA and CDR2 FQGNSA. The CDR3 totals 15 residues. The CDR3 loop reads CASSLQTRGTDTQYF. The DNA of the CDR3 is TGTGCCAGCAGCTTACAGACTAGAGGCACAGATACGCAGTATTTT.

This chain joins TRBV7-2 and TRBJ2-7; 8 nucleotides align to TRBD2. The CDR3 loop spans 15 amino acids. Unmatched junction bases numbered 11, after V lost 5 bases and J lost 5 bases. Germline V gives CDR1 SGHTA, CDR2 FQGNSA. The CDR3 nucleotides are TGTGCCAGCAGCAAGCCGGGACTAGGATACCACGAGCAGTACTTC. This sequence encodes CASSKPGLGYHEQYF.

This chain connects TRBV10-3 to TRBJ1-5; D is undetermined. The CDR3 extends over 11 amino acids. In germline, CDR1 is ENHRY, CDR2 SYGVKD. V was shortened by 10 bases and J by 7 bases, with 11 bases between the two germline ends. The CDR3 region is CASRPVQPQHF. For the CDR3, the DNA is TGTGCCAGCAGGCCAGTCCAGCCCCAGCATTTT.

This clonotype has ten or more counts. V is TRBV2 and J is TRBJ1-2; 10 positions match TRBD1. Trimming at V came to 7 bases and at J to 4 bases, leaving 6 bases not matched to a gene. The CDR3 totals 14 residues. The germline CDR1 and CDR2 sequences are SNHLY and FYNNEI. CDR3 amino acids: CASKGTGESYGYTF. The CDR3 bases are TGTGCCAGCAAAGGGACAGGGGAATCCTATGGCTACACCTTC.